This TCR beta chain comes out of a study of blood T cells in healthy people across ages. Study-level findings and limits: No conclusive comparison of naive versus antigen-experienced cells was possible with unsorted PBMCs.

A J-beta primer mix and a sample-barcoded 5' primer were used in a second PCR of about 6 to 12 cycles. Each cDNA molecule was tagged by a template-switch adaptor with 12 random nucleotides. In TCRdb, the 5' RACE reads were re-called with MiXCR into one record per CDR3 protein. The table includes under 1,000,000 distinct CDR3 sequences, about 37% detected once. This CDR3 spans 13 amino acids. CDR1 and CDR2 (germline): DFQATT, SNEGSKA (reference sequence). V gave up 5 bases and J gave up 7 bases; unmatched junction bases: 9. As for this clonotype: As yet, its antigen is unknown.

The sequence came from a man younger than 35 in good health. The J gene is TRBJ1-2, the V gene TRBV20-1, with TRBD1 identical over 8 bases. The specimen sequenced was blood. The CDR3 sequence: CSASSTGECGYTF. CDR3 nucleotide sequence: TGCAGTGCTTCCTCGACAGGGGAGTGTGGCTACACCTTC.